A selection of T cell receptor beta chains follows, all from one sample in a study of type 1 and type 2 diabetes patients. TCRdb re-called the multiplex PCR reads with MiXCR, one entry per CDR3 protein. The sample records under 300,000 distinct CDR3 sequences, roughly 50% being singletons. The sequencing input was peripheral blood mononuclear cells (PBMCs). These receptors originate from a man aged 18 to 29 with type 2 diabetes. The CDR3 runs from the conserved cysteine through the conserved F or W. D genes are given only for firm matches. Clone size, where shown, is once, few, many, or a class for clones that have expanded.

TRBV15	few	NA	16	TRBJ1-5	CATSTLDSDSNQPQHF	TGTGCCACCAGCACCCTCGACAGCGATAGCAATCAGCCCCAGCATTTT
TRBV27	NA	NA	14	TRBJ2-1	CASSSGLDYNEQFF	TGTGCCAGCAGTTCGGGACTGGATTACAATGAGCAGTTCTTC
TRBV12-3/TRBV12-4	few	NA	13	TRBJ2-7	CASSQRQGGRQYF	TGTGCCAGCAGTCAACGACAGGGAGGGAGGCAGTACTTC
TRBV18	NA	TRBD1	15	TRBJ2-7	CASSPGTGLTYEQYF	TGTGCCAGCTCACCAGGGACAGGGCTCACCTACGAGCAGTACTTC
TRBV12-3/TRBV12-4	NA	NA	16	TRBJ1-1	CASSLQGGARNTEAFF	TGTGCCAGCAGTTTACAGGGCGGGGCGAGGAACACTGAAGCTTTCTTT
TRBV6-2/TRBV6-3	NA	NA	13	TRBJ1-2	CASSSGGPYGYTF	TGTGCCAGCAGTTCTGGGGGTCCTTATGGCTACACCTTC
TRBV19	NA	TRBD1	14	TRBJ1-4	CASSNSGQNEKLFF	TGTGCCAGTAGCAATTCGGGACAGAATGAAAAACTGTTTTTT
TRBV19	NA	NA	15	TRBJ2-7	CASSPFRDSTYEQYF	TGTGCCAGTAGTCCGTTCAGGGACTCCACCTACGAGCAGTACTTC
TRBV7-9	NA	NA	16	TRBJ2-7	CASSRPGTLSSYEQYF	TGTGCCAGCAGCCGTCCCGGGACACTGAGCTCCTACGAGCAGTACTTC
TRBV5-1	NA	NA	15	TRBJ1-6	CASREQTGSSSPLHF	TGCGCCAGCAGAGAGCAGACGGGGTCTAGTTCACCCCTCCACTTT
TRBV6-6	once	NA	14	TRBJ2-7	CASSFLANSYEQYF	TGTGCCAGCAGTTTTCTAGCGAACTCCTACGAGCAGTACTTC
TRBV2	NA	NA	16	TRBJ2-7	CASSVWRINPTYEQYF	TGTGCCAGCAGTGTTTGGCGGATAAACCCCACCTACGAGCAGTACTTC
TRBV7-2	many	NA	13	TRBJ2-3	CASSPETTDTQYF	TGTGCCAGCAGCCCCGAAACCACAGATACGCAGTATTTT
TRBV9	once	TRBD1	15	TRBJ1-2	CASSVVGQGAFGYTF	TGTGCCAGCAGCGTAGTGGGTCAGGGGGCGTTTGGCTACACCTTC